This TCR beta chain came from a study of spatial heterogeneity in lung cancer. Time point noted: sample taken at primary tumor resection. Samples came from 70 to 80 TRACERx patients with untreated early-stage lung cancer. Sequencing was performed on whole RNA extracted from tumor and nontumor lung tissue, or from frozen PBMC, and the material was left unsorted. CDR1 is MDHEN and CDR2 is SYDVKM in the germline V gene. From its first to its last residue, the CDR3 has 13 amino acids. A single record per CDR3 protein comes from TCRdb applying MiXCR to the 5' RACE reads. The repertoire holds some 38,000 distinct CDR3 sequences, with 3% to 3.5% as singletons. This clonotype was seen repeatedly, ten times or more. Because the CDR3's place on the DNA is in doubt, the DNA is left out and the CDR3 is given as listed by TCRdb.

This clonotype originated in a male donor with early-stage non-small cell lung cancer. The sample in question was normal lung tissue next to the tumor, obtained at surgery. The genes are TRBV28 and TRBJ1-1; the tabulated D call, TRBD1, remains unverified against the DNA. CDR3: CATGGRTRVKLSF.